The 25 T cell receptor beta chains reported below all come from one sample, sequenced in a study of cytomegalovirus exposure and HLA in healthy donors. Primers: 60 Vbeta forward and 13 Jbeta reverse. This table comes from immunoSEQ multiplex PCR, and its TCRdb copy is limited to in-frame clones, with some not included. The data hold around 100,000 clones, with around 68% observed a single time. Sequencing was performed on PBMCs. These receptors originate from a woman in her thirties or forties in good health and CMV-seropositive.

This clone was recorded once. This chain uses TRBV6-5 with TRBJ1-1; 10 bases align to TRBD1. Germline loops: CDR1 MNHEY, CDR2 SVGAGI. The CDR3 extends over 16 amino acids. The V and J ends lost 2 bases and 4 bases, in that order; junction bases with no gene match: 7. The CDR3 bases are TGTGCCAGCAGTTACGTCGGGACAGGGGTAGGCACTGAAGCTTTCTTT. This gives the protein CASSYVGTGVGTEAFF.

This clone was recorded only once. One junction end disagrees with the germline gene, perhaps due to a read error. The chain combines TRBV7-7 with TRBJ2-1; 8 positions agree with TRBD2. Germline CDR1 and CDR2: SSHAT and FNYEAQ (reference sequence). This CDR3 contains 14 residues. The CDR3 loop reads CASSLTSGGGEQFF. The CDR3, as DNA: TGTGCTAGCAGCTTAACGAGCGGGGGTGGTGAGCAGTTCTTC.

This clone was counted once. This rearrangement joins TRBV29-1 to TRBJ1-2, with D unclear. The CDR3 runs to 12 residues. V was shortened by 3 bases and J by 8 bases, with 13 bases between the two germline ends. Germline V CDR1 and CDR2: SQVTM, ANQGSEA. The CDR3 DNA follows: TGCAGCGTTGATCGGGGTTCGGTGGGCTACACCTTC. Translated: CSVDRGSVGYTF.

The chain couples TRBV5-1 to TRBJ2-5; 9 bases line up with TRBD2. Germline lookup yields CDR1 SGHRS and CDR2 YFSETQ. J was trimmed by 4 bases and V by 4 bases; bases with no gene match: 8. The CDR3 has 15 amino acids. In nucleotides, the CDR3 is TGCGCCAGCAGCGGGGCCGGGACTAGCACAGAGACCCAGTACTTC. It encodes CASSGAGTSTETQYF.

V is TRBV9 and J is TRBJ2-7; D is ambiguous. The CDR3 consists of 14 residues. The germline CDR1 and CDR2 sequences are SGDLS and YYNGEE. With 0 bases removed from V and 2 bases from J, the gap between germline ends came to 9 bases. As DNA, the CDR3 is TGTGCCAGCAGCGTAGGAGCCTCCGCCTACGAGCAGTACTTC. Translation gives CASSVGASAYEQYF.

V usage is TRBV6-1 and J usage is TRBJ1-6; a weak D match, TRBD1 (5 bases). Trimming stripped 8 bases from V and 6 bases from J, with 11 bases between. CDR3 length equals 13 residues. Germline CDR1 and CDR2: MNHNS and SASEGT. CDR3 nucleotide sequence: TGTGCCAGCCAAGATCAGGGTAATTCACCCCTCCACTTT. Amino acid sequence: CASQDQGNSPLHF.

CDR3 amino acids: CASALTAPEEAFF. The CDR3 coding sequence is TGTGCCAGCGCATTGACAGCCCCGGAGGAAGCTTTCTTT. J is TRBJ1-1 and V is TRBV14; D is perhaps TRBD1 (5 bases). The germline V gene has CDR1 SGHDN and CDR2 FVKESK. Trimming took off 8 bases at V and 8 bases at J, with 18 bases between the two ends. The CDR3 is 13 residues long. Looking up the rest from reference TRBV14 and TRBJ1-1 gives the full variable domain: EAGVTQFPSHSVIEKGQTVTLRCDPISGHDNLYWYRRVMGKEIKFLLHFVKESKQDESGMPNNRFLAERTGGTYSTLKVQPAELEDSGVYFCASALTAPEEAFFGQGTRLTVV.

V is TRBV19 and J is TRBJ2-5, with 12 bases aligning to TRBD1. Per the germline V gene, CDR1 is LNHDA and CDR2 is SQIVND (reference sequence). The CDR3 totals 16 residues. Unmatched junction bases numbered 7, after V lost 3 bases and J lost 5 bases. The CDR3 sequence: CASSIVGQGAGETQYF. CDR3 nucleotide sequence: TGTGCCAGTAGTATTGTGGGACAGGGGGCCGGGGAGACCCAGTACTTC.

CDR3 in amino acids: CASSEAGQGSVTF. The CDR3 nucleotides read TGTGCCAGCAGTGAAGCGGGACAGGGCTCTGTCACCTTC. The genes are TRBV2 and TRBJ1-2, with 9 bases lining up with TRBD1. Trimming took 0 bases from V and 13 from J; bases not matched to a gene: 6. Germline assignment: CDR1 SNHLY and CDR2 FYNNEI. CDR3 length: 13 amino acids.

The rearrangement uses TRBV18 and TRBJ2-5, with 7 bases matching TRBD2. Losses at the gene ends were 0 bases for V and 5 bases for J; bases not matched to a gene: 6. Germline V gene lookup returns CDR1 KGHSH and CDR2 LQKENI. The CDR3 is 15 amino acids. The CDR3 protein is CASSPPRSGIETQYF. DNA of the CDR3: TGTGCCAGCTCACCACCCCGGAGCGGGATTGAGACCCAGTACTTC. Filled out from reference TRBV18 and TRBJ2-5, the complete variable domain reads NAGVMQNPRHLVRRRGQEARLRCSPMKGHSHVYWYRQLPEEGLKFMVYLQKENIIDESGMPKERFSAEFPKEGPSILRIQQVVRGDSAAYFCASSPPRSGIETQYFGPGTRLLVL.

The rearrangement joins TRBV7-8 to TRBJ2-4; the D gene is possibly TRBD1 (6 bases). Germline lookup yields CDR1 SGHVS and CDR2 FQNEAQ. The CDR3 contains 15 residues. V was trimmed by 5 bases and J by 5 bases, leaving 16 bases between them. CDR3 in amino acids: CASSRTVIQENIQYF. For the CDR3, the DNA is TGTGCCAGCAGCCGGACAGTAATTCAGGAAAACATTCAGTACTTC.

This chain links TRBV2 with TRBJ2-1, with 9 bases that match TRBD2. Trimming removed 9 bases from V and 8 bases from J; junction bases left unmatched: 8. CDR3 size: 13 residues. Germline CDR1 reads SNHLY; CDR2 reads FYNNEI. CDR3: CARGGRGFYEQFF. CDR3 in DNA: TGTGCCAGGGGCGGGAGGGGATTCTATGAGCAGTTCTTC. The whole variable domain, remainder taken from reference TRBV2 and TRBJ2-1, is EPEVTQTPSHQVTQMGQEVILRCVPISNHLYFYWYRQILGQKVEFLVSFYNNEISEKSEIFDDQFSVERPDGSNFTLKIRSTKLEDSAMYFCARGGRGFYEQFFGPGTRLTVL.

The rearrangement joins TRBV5-1 to TRBJ2-2; D perhaps matches TRBD1 (6 bases). Looked up from germline, CDR1 is SGHRS and CDR2 is YFSETQ. Trimming shortened V by 0 bases and J by 3 bases, and 9 bases separated the two germline ends. The CDR3 extends over 15 amino acids. The DNA for the CDR3 is TGCGCCAGCAGCTTGGCAGGACAGCACACCGGGGAGCTGTTTTTT. This translates into CASSLAGQHTGELFF.

The CDR3 is CASSTGSGRADEQYF. DNA for the CDR3: TGTGCCAGTAGTACTGGGAGCGGGAGGGCAGACGAGCAGTACTTC. V gene TRBV19 combines with J gene TRBJ2-7; 10 bases map to TRBD2. V lost 4 bases and J lost 5; bases outside the gene matches: 8. The germline CDR1 and CDR2 sequences are LNHDA and SQIVND (reference sequence). The CDR3 runs to 15 residues.

The genes are TRBV7-2 and TRBJ2-5; D gene uncertain. V lost 5 bases to trimming and J lost 4 bases, with 14 bases between them. The germline gives CDR1 SGHTA, CDR2 FQGNSA. The CDR3 covers 14 residues. DNA for the CDR3: TGTGCCAGCAGCAAATTAAGAACATCAGAGACCCAGTACTTC. As protein: CASSKLRTSETQYF.

V is TRBV19 and J is TRBJ1-1; D is possibly TRBD1 (5 bases). This CDR3 comprises 13 residues. Trimming removed 3 bases from V and 5 bases from J, with 10 bases in between. Per the germline V gene, CDR1 is LNHDA and CDR2 is SQIVND (reference sequence). CDR3 in DNA: TGTGCCAGTAGTATTAGGGGCGGTACTGAAGCTTTCTTT. Translation gives CASSIRGGTEAFF.

The chain couples TRBV7-8 to TRBJ1-2, with TRBD1 matching over 8 bases. The CDR3 has 16 amino acids. The germline CDR1 and CDR2 sequences are SGHVS and FQNEAQ. V dropped 5 bases and J dropped 7; count of bases not matched to a gene: 15. The CDR3 is CASSARFGQGAGGYTF. In DNA form, the CDR3 reads TGTGCCAGCAGCGCCCGGTTTGGGCAGGGGGCTGGTGGCTACACCTTC.

The chain links TRBV4-1 to TRBJ2-7; TRBD2 aligns across 7 bases. Germline CDR1 MGHRA, CDR2 YSYEKL. V was clipped by 5 bases and J by 0 bases; unmatched bases: 7. The CDR3 runs to 15 residues. CDR3 sequence: CASSYPGEGSYEQYF. CDR3 in DNA: TGCGCCAGCAGCTACCCGGGGGAGGGCTCCTACGAGCAGTACTTC.

This chain connects TRBV4-3 to TRBJ1-4; perhaps TRBD1 as D (5 bases). The V gene's germline CDR1 is LGHNA and CDR2 YSLEER. Trimming left V 0 bases short and J 4 bases short, with 12 bases between. CDR3 length: 16 residues. CDR3 nucleotide sequence: TGCGCCAGCAGCCAAGAAGGGGCAGCCTTTAATGAAAAACTGTTTTTT. Translated, it gives CASSQEGAAFNEKLFF.

This clone occurred a few times. This chain connects TRBV7-9 to TRBJ2-5; the match to TRBD1 covers 10 bases. CDR3 length: 14 amino acids. Germline V CDR1 and CDR2: SEHNR, FQNEAQ (reference sequence). The V and J ends lost 5 bases and 5 bases, in that order; junction bases with no gene match: 5. The CDR3 DNA reads TGTGCCAGCAGCCAGACAGGGGGCGGGGAGACCCAGTACTTC. Amino acids: CASSQTGGGETQYF.

The chain has TRBV5-1 and TRBJ2-3; 10 nucleotides line up with TRBD2. The J segment lost 4 bases and the V segment lost 0 bases, leaving 5 bases of the junction unmatched. This CDR3 contains 16 residues. The germline V gene has CDR1 SGHRS and CDR2 YFSETQ. The CDR3 DNA follows: TGCGCCAGCAGCTTGGACAGCGGGGGGGCTCCAGATACGCAGTATTTT. Translating gives CASSLDSGGAPDTQYF.

This clone was observed a few times. The chain employs TRBV5-6 and TRBJ1-1; 9 nucleotides agree with TRBD1. Germline CDR1 and CDR2: SGHDT and YYEEEE. Germline trimming cut 2 bases from V and 1 base from J; bases unmatched to any gene: 6. CDR3 length: 16 amino acids. CDR3 coding DNA: TGTGCCAGCAGCTTATACTTGACAGGGGGGAACACTGAAGCTTTCTTT. It encodes CASSLYLTGGNTEAFF.

The chain recombines TRBV5-4 with TRBJ1-2, with TRBD1 identical over 8 bases. Germline CDR1 is SGHNT and CDR2 is YYREEE (reference sequence). The V gene end was trimmed by 3 bases and the J gene end by 4 bases; junction bases not matched to a gene: 2. This CDR3 has 13 residues. CDR3: CASSWTGSYGYTF. The CDR3 nucleotides read TGTGCCAGCAGCTGGACAGGGAGCTATGGCTACACCTTC.

This clone was seen more than once but under ten times. The junction differs from germline at one of its ends, possibly a read error. This sequence joins TRBV6-1 and TRBJ1-2, with 7 bases that match TRBD1. The CDR3 consists of 13 residues. From germline, CDR1 is MNHNS and CDR2 SASEGT. The CDR3 is CASREDRAYGYTF. DNA of the CDR3: TGTGCCAGCAGGGAAGACAGGGCCTATGGCTACACCTTC.

This clone was recorded once. The rearrangement uses TRBV5-1 and TRBJ1-5; possibly TRBD1 for D (6 bases). Germline values: CDR1 SGHRS, CDR2 YFSETQ. V was clipped by 2 bases and J by 5 bases, with 14 bases between them. This CDR3 has 15 amino acids. The CDR3 DNA follows: TGCGCCAGCAGCTTCCAGGGGAGATTCGATCAGCCCCAGCATTTT. Translating gives CASSFQGRFDQPQHF.